This TCR beta chain appears in the sequencing data of a study of cytomegalovirus exposure and HLA in healthy donors. Findings of the study overall: Later work found most CMV-associated TCR beta chains apparently HLA-restricted. The authors judged a highly shared variant cluster likely a sequencing artifact. Several V segments, TRBV6-2 and TRBV6-3 among them, could not be told apart and were dropped.

CDR1 LNHNV and CDR2 YYDKDF come from the germline V gene (reference sequence). This CDR3 is 13 amino acids long. Trimming cost V 1 base and J 4 bases, with 7 bases left between them. Only one count was recorded for this clone. Antigen: not known. Donors were nominally healthy when sampled, though unrecorded immune exposures were likely. Primers: 60 Vbeta forward and 13 Jbeta reverse. Data came from immunoSEQ multiplex PCR; TCRdb stores just in-frame clones and leaves some out. The table lists over 40,000 clones, roughly 80% of them singletons. The sequencing sample was made of PBMCs. The source of this sequence is a woman aged 40 to 50 in good health and CMV-seropositive. The chain has TRBV15 and TRBJ2-5, with TRBD1 as a possible D gene (6 bases). The CDR3 reads CATSRAQGETQYF. CDR3 nucleotide sequence: TGTGCCACCAGCAGAGCACAGGGAGAGACCCAGTACTTC.